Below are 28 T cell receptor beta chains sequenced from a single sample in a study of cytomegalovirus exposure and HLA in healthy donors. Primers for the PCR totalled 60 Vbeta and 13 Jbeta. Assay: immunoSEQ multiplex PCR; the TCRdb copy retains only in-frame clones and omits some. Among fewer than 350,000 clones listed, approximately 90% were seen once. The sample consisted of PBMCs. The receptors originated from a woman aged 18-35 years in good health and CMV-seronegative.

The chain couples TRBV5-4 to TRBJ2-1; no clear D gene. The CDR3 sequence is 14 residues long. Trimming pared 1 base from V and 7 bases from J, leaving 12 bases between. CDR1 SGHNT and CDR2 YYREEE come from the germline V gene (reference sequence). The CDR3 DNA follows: TGTGCCAGCAGCTTGCCCACCAGCAGGAATGAGCAGTTCTTC. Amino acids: CASSLPTSRNEQFF. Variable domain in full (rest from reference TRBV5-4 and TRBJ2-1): ETGVTQSPTHLIKTRGQQVTLRCSSQSGHNTVSWYQQALGQGPQFIFQYYREEENGRGNFPPRFSGLQFPNYSSELNVNALELDDSALYLCASSLPTSRNEQFFGPGTRLTVL.

CDR3 coding DNA: TGTGCCAGCAGTGAGGATATCAGGGCGTTTCAGCCCCAGCATTTT. Translated: CASSEDIRAFQPQHF. V usage is TRBV2 and J usage is TRBJ1-5, with TRBD1 as a possible D gene (5 bases). V lost 3 bases and J 6 bases, leaving 15 bases between the germline ends. The CDR3 extends over 15 amino acids. In germline, CDR1 is SNHLY, CDR2 FYNNEI. The entire variable domain, with the rest obtained from reference TRBV2 and TRBJ1-5, is as follows: EPEVTQTPSHQVTQMGQEVILRCVPISNHLYFYWYRQILGQKVEFLVSFYNNEISEKSEIFDDQFSVERPDGSNFTLKIRSTKLEDSAMYFCASSEDIRAFQPQHFGDGTRLSIL.

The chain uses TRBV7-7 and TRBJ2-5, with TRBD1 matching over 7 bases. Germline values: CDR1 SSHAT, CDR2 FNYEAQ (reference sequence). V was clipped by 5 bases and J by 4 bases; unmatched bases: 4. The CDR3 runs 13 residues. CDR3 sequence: CASSQQGRETQYF. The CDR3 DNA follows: TGTGCCAGCAGCCAACAGGGGCGAGAGACCCAGTACTTC.

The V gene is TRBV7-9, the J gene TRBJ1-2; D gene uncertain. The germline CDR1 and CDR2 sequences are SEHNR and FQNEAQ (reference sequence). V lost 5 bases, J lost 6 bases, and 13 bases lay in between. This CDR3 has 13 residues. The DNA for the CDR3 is TGTGCCAGCAGCCACTTAGAGTCCGATGGCTACACCTTC. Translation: CASSHLESDGYTF.

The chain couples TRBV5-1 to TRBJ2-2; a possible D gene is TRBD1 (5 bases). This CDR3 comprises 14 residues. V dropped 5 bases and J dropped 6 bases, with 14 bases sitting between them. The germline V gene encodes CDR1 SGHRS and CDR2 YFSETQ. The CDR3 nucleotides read TGCGCCAGCAGTCGCACAGGCATCCCCGGGGAGCTGTTTTTT. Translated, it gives CASSRTGIPGELFF. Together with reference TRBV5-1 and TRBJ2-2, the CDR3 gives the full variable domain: KAGVTQTPRYLIKTRGQQVTLSCSPISGHRSVSWYQQTPGQGLQFLFEYFSETQRNKGNFPGRFSGRQFSNSRSEMNVSTLELGDSALYLCASSRTGIPGELFFGEGSRLTVL.

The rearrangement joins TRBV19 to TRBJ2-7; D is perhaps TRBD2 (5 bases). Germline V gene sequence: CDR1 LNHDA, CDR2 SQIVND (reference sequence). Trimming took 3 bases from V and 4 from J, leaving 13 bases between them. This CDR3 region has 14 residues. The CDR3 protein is CASSIVGRGYEQYF. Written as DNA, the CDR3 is TGTGCCAGTAGTATTGTGGGGAGAGGTTACGAGCAGTACTTC.

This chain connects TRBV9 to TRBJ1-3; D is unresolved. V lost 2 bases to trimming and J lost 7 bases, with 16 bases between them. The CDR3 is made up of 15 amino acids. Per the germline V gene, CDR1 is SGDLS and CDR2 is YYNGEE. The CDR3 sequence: CASSVVGATHNTIYF. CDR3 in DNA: TGTGCCAGCAGCGTGGTGGGCGCTACCCACAACACCATATATTTT.

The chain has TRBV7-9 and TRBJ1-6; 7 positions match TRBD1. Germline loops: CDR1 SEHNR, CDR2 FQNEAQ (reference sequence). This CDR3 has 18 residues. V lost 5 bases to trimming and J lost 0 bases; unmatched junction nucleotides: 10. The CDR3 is CASSTAPGQSSYNSPLHF. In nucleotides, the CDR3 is TGTGCCAGCAGCACAGCCCCGGGACAGAGCTCCTATAATTCACCCCTCCACTTT.

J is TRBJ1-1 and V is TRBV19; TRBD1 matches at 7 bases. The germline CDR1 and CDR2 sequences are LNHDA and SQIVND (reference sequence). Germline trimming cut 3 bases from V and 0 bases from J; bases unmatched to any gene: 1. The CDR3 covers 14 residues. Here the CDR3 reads CASSMDRLNTEAFF. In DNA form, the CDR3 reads TGTGCCAGTAGTATGGACAGGTTGAACACTGAAGCTTTCTTT.

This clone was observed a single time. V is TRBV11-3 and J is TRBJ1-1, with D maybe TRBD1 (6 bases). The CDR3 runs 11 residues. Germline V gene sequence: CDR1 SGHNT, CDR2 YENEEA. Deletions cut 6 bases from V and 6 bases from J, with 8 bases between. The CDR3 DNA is TGTGCCAGCAGGGGGGCAGCTGAAGCTTTCTTT. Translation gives CASRGAAEAFF.

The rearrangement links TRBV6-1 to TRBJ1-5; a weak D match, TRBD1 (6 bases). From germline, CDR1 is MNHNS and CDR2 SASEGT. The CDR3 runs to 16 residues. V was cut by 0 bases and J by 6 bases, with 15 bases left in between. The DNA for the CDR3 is TGTGCCAGCAGTGAAGCTCCCAGGGGTTTGAGTCAGCCCCAGCATTTT. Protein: CASSEAPRGLSQPQHF.

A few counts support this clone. CDR3 region: CASSLQGRSQPQHF. CDR3 nucleotide sequence: TGTGCCAGCAGCTTACAGGGACGGAGTCAGCCCCAGCATTTT. This chain links TRBV5-6 with TRBJ1-5; TRBD1 is a possible D gene (6 bases). The germline V gene encodes CDR1 SGHDT and CDR2 YYEEEE. The V gene lost 2 bases and the J gene lost 6 bases, with 12 bases spanning the gap. The CDR3 extends over 14 amino acids.

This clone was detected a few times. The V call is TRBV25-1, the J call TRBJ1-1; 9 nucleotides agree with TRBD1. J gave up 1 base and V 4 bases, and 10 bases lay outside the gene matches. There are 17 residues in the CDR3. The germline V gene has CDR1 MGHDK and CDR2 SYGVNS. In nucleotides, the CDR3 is TGTGCCAGCAGTGGATCTCCGGGACAGGGAGAGAACACTGAAGCTTTCTTT. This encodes CASSGSPGQGENTEAFF.

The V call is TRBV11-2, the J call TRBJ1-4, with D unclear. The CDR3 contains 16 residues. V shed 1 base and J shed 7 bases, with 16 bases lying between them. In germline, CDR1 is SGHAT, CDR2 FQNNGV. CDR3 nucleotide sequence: TGTGCCAGCAGCTTAGGTTCAGCCGCGGCTAGTGAAAAACTGTTTTTT. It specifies CASSLGSAAASEKLFF.

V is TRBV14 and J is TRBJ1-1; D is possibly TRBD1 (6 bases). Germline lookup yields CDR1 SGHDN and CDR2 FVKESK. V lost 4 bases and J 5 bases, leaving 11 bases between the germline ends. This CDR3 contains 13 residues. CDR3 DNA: TGTGCCAGCAGCCTGGACAGAGGGACTGAAGCTTTCTTT. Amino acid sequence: CASSLDRGTEAFF.

CDR3 nucleotide sequence: TGTGCCAGCAGCGCCTTTCTAGCGGGGGGTTACAATGAGCAGTTCTTC. Protein: CASSAFLAGGYNEQFF. The chain links TRBV9 to TRBJ2-1; the match to TRBD2 covers 11 bases. This CDR3 has 16 residues. Germline V gene data show CDR1 as SGDLS and CDR2 as YYNGEE. Losses at the gene ends were 3 bases for V and 4 bases for J; bases not matched to a gene: 6. Combining the CDR3 with reference TRBV9 and TRBJ2-1 gives the whole variable domain DSGVTQTPKHLITATGQRVTLRCSPRSGDLSVYWYQQSLDQGLQFLIQYYNGEERAKGNILERFSAQQFPDLHSELNLSSLELGDSALYFCASSAFLAGGYNEQFFGPGTRLTVL.

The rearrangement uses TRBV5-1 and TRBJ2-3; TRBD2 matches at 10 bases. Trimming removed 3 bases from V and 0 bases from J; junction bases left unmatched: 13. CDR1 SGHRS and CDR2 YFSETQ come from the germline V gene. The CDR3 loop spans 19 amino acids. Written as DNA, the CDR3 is TGCGCCAGCAGCTCCTATCTTAGCGGGGGGCTAACTAGCACAGATACGCAGTATTTT. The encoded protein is CASSSYLSGGLTSTDTQYF.

Here the CDR3 reads CASSARTGLSYEQYF. The DNA of the CDR3 is TGTGCCAGCAGCGCTAGAACAGGCCTCTCCTACGAGCAGTACTTC. J is TRBJ2-7 and V is TRBV7-2; perhaps TRBD1 as D (5 bases). Germline V gives CDR1 SGHTA, CDR2 FQGNSA. V lost 5 bases, J lost 0 bases, and 14 bases lay in between. The CDR3 is made up of 15 amino acids.

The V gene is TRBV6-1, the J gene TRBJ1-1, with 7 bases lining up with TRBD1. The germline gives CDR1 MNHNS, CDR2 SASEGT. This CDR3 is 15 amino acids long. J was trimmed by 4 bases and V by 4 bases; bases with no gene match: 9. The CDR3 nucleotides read TGTGCCAGCAGTGGGGGGATTGGGACAGCCACTGAAGCTTTCTTT. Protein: CASSGGIGTATEAFF.

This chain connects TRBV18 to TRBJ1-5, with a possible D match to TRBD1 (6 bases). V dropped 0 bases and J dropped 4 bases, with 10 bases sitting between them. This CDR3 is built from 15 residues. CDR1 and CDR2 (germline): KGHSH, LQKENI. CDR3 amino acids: CASSPPGQFNQPQHF. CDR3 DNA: TGTGCCAGCTCACCACCTGGACAGTTTAATCAGCCCCAGCATTTT.

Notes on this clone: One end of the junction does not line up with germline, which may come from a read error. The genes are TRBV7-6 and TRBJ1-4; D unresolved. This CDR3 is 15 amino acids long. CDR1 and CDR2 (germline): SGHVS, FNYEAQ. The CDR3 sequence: CARSLEPATNEKLFF. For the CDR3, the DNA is TGTGCCAGAAGCTTAGAGCCTGCAACTAATGAAAAACTGTTTTTT.

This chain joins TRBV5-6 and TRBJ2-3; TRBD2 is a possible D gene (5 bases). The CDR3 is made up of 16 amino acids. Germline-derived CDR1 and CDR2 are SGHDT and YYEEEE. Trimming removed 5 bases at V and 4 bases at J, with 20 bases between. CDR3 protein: CASSYLGEITADTQYF. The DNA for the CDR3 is TGTGCCAGCAGTTATCTGGGAGAAATAACGGCAGATACGCAGTATTTT.

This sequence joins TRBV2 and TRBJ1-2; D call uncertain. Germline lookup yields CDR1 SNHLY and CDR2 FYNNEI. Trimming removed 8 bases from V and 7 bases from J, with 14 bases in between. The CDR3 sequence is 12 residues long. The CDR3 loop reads CASCGERGGYTF. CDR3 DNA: TGTGCCAGCTGTGGGGAGCGGGGTGGCTACACCTTC.

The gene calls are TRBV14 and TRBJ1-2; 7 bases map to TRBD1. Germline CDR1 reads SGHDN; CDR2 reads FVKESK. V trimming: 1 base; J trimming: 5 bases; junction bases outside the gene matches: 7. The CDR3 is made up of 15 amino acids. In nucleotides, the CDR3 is TGTGCCAGCAGCCAAGGGGCAGGGGGATGGTATGGCTACACCTTC. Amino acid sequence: CASSQGAGGWYGYTF.

The CDR3 DNA sequence: TGCAGCGTCAATGGGGCTAGCACAGATACGCAGTATTTT. Protein product: CSVNGASTDTQYF. The chain is built from TRBV29-1 and TRBJ2-3, with D possibly matching TRBD1 (5 bases). Trimming took off 6 bases at V and 0 bases at J, with 10 bases between the two ends. CDR3 length equals 13 residues. Germline CDR1 reads SQVTM; CDR2 reads ANQGSEA.

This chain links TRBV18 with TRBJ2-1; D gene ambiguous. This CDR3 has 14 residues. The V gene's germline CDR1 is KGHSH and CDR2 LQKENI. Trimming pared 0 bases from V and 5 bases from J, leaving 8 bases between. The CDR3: CASSPPLPDNEQFF. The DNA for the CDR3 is TGTGCCAGCTCACCACCGCTGCCAGACAATGAGCAGTTCTTC.

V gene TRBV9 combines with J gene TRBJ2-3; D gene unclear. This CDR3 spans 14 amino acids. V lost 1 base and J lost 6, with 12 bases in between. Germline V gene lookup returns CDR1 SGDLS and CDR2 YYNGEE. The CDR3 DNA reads TGTGCCAGCAGCGTATCTGGCACCTGGGATACGCAGTATTTT. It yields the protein CASSVSGTWDTQYF.

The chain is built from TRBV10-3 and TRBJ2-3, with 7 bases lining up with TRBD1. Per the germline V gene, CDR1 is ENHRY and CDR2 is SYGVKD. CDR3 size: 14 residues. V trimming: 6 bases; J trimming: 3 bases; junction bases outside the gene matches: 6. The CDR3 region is CAIRGGGPTDTQYF. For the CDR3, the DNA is TGTGCCATCAGAGGGGGCGGGCCGACAGATACGCAGTATTTT.